This entry is about one TCR beta chain. The antigen is unknown. The source of the sample is a study of early T cells in non-severe SARS-CoV-2 infection. At the level of the study: The authors sequenced bulk RNA from unsorted whole blood, leaving chains unpaired.

Study-wide findings and caveats: Lookups in VDJdb leaned toward anti-spike CD8 responses and missed private and CD4 specificities.

Individual cDNA molecules were tagged with unique molecular identifiers, the study reported. TCRdb recomputed calls from the 5' RACE reads with MiXCR, one row per CDR3 protein. The sample includes about 33,000 distinct CDR3 sequences, about 5% seen only once; the top ten take roughly 13%. Germline values: CDR1 SGHRS, CDR2 YFSETQ. CDR3 length: 12 residues. V dropped 0 bases and J dropped 9 bases, with 9 bases sitting between them. The clonotype comes from an adult who was a healthcare worker with PCR-confirmed SARS-CoV-2 infection or an uninfected control (not recorded which). The rearrangement joins TRBV5-1 to TRBJ1-1; perhaps TRBD1 as D (6 bases). Sample: whole blood. CDR3 region: CASSLEQGQAFF. DNA of the CDR3: TGCGCCAGCAGCTTGGAACAGGGCCAAGCTTTCTTT. The whole variable domain, remainder taken from reference TRBV5-1 and TRBJ1-1, is KAGVTQTPRYLIKTRGQQVTLSCSPISGHRSVSWYQQTPGQGLQFLFEYFSETQRNKGNFPGRFSGRQFSNSRSEMNVSTLELGDSALYLCASSLEQGQAFFGQGTRLTVV.